One TCR beta chain is described in this entry. Germline V gene lookup returns CDR1 SGHRS and CDR2 YFSETQ. CDR3 size: 14 residues. Trimming stripped 4 bases from V and 2 bases from J, with 10 bases between. This sample was included in a study of OX40 agonist ivuxolimab in advanced cancers. Only in-frame clones appear in the TCRdb table, and some are missing; sequencing was by immunoSEQ multiplex PCR. The repertoire consists of some 100,000 clones, with around 89% occurring once and the leading ten covering around 0.16%. V and J are TRBV5-1 and TRBJ2-1; the D gene is possibly TRBD1 (6 bases). The clonotype originates from an adult with an advanced solid tumor such as melanoma, head and neck, liver or kidney cancer. Sequenced here: CD4+ or CD8+ T cells sorted from blood, sampled in a trial of the OX40 agonist ivuxolimab. CDR3 amino acids: CASSVDSAYNEQFF. CDR3 bases: TGCGCCAGCAGCGTGGACAGTGCCTACAATGAGCAGTTCTTC.